This TCR beta chain was retrieved from a study of cytomegalovirus exposure and HLA in healthy donors. Background on the study: Early released data comprised around 80 million unique TCRs from HLA-typed donors.

This CDR3 spans 14 amino acids. The V end lost 3 bases, the J end lost 2 bases, and 9 bases lay between the germline ends. Germline V CDR1 and CDR2: SGHTA, FQGNSA. 13 Jbeta primers and 60 Vbeta primers were used for the PCR. Clones were read by immunoSEQ multiplex PCR, and TCRdb kept only the in-frame ones, dropping some. Among 120,000 to 150,000 clones listed, over 70% were seen once. This clone has more than one count but fewer than ten. This clonotype was sampled from a man aged 18 to 30 in good health and CMV-seronegative. The V and J genes are TRBV7-2 and TRBJ2-3; D unclear. The sequencing sample was made of PBMCs. CDR3 coding DNA: TGTGCCAGCAGCTTCCGCGCTATCACAGATACGCAGTATTTT. Its protein product is CASSFRAITDTQYF.